This T cell receptor (beta chain) is drawn from a study of blood T cell repertoires in COVID-19. Looking at the study overall: The United States, Italy and Spain were the sources of the acute and convalescent COVID-19 samples. T cells, B-cell-depleted T cells, or PBMCs supplied cDNA or gDNA.

Original handling: Estimated nucleated cell counts came from reference gene primer amplification. The data were produced by immunoSEQ multiplex PCR, yet TCRdb's version contains in-frame clones alone and is incomplete. The D gene and trimming were derived from the DNA, and the V and J assignments and clone size from that table. The sample has a few hundred thousand clones, approximately 90% seen once; the top ten hold about 2%. The CDR3 is 16 residues long. The V and J ends lost 6 bases and 2 bases, in that order; junction bases with no gene match: 8. CDR1 is SNHLY, CDR2 FYNNEI, per germline. Sequenced sample: peripheral blood. This chain links TRBV2 with TRBJ1-5, with TRBD1 identical over 9 bases. The sequence was collected from a man aged 18 to 30 with active or convalescent COVID-19. The CDR3 bases are TGTGCCAGCAGAGGCCACAGGGGGCTGGGCAATCAGCCCCAGCATTTT. It codes for CASRGHRGLGNQPQHF. Complete variable domain (other parts from reference TRBV2 and TRBJ1-5): EPEVTQTPSHQVTQMGQEVILRCVPISNHLYFYWYRQILGQKVEFLVSFYNNEISEKSEIFDDQFSVERPDGSNFTLKIRSTKLEDSAMYFCASRGHRGLGNQPQHFGDGTRLSIL.